These T cell receptor beta chains were read from a single sample in a study of graft-versus-host responses after intestinal transplantation. For these receptors, no antigen is known. Data came from immunoSEQ multiplex PCR; TCRdb stores just in-frame clones and leaves some out. Among nearly 110,000 clones listed, roughly 86% were seen once. The input for sequencing was unstimulated CD4+ T cells sorted from spleen or lymph node cells, taken before transplant. These receptors originate from a human donor who was the organ donor for an intestinal transplant. The CDR3 runs from the conserved cysteine through the conserved F or W. Fields, in order: D gene, J gene, clone size, V gene, CDR3 protein, CDR3 DNA. The D gene is left open where the match is weak. Size tells how often a clone was seen (once, few, many) or the class of an expanded clone, and some rows leave it out.

d_call: .; j_call: TRBJ1-1; clone_size: once; v_call: TRBV6-1; cdr3_aa: CASSGGVFTEAFF; cdr3_nt: TGTGCCAGCAGCGGGGGGGTATTTACTGAAGCTTTCTTT
d_call: .; j_call: TRBJ1-1; clone_size: .; v_call: TRBV9; cdr3_aa: CASPLNGAFF; cdr3_nt: TGTGCCAGCCCCCTAAACGGAGCTTTCTTT
d_call: .; j_call: TRBJ1-5; clone_size: .; v_call: TRBV7-9; cdr3_aa: CASSPPGVQNQPQHF; cdr3_nt: TGTGCCAGCAGCCCGCCGGGGGTCCAAAATCAGCCCCAGCATTTT
d_call: .; j_call: TRBJ2-3; clone_size: .; v_call: TRBV6-5; cdr3_aa: CASSRVGEDTQYF; cdr3_nt: TGTGCCAGCAGTAGGGTGGGGGAAGATACGCAGTATTTT
d_call: .; j_call: TRBJ1-1; clone_size: .; v_call: TRBV11-2; cdr3_aa: CASSFNTHRNTEAFF; cdr3_nt: TGTGCCAGCAGCTTCAACACCCACAGGAACACTGAAGCTTTCTTT
d_call: TRBD1; j_call: TRBJ1-5; clone_size: .; v_call: TRBV5-1; cdr3_aa: CASSLGQGNNQPQHF; cdr3_nt: TGCGCCAGCAGCTTAGGACAGGGAAACAATCAGCCCCAGCATTTT
d_call: TRBD2; j_call: TRBJ2-5; clone_size: once; v_call: TRBV9; cdr3_aa: CASSVGPSGFQETQYF; cdr3_nt: TGTGCCAGCAGCGTAGGCCCTAGCGGGTTTCAAGAGACCCAGTACTTC
d_call: TRBD2; j_call: TRBJ2-7; clone_size: few; v_call: TRBV7-2; cdr3_aa: CASSLFPGLASYEQYF; cdr3_nt: TGTGCCAGCAGCTTATTTCCGGGACTAGCGTCCTACGAGCAGTACTTC
d_call: .; j_call: TRBJ1-1; clone_size: .; v_call: TRBV5-1; cdr3_aa: CATPPFPPEAFF; cdr3_nt: TGCGCCACCCCACCCTTCCCACCTGAAGCTTTCTTT
d_call: TRBD1; j_call: TRBJ2-2; clone_size: few; v_call: TRBV5-1; cdr3_aa: CASSRGRSAGTGELFF; cdr3_nt: TGCGCCAGCAGCAGGGGGCGGAGCGCCGGCACCGGGGAGCTGTTTTTT
d_call: .; j_call: TRBJ2-7; clone_size: .; v_call: TRBV7-9; cdr3_aa: CASSYQGTYEQYF; cdr3_nt: TGTGCCAGCAGCTATCAGGGGACCTACGAGCAGTACTTC
d_call: .; j_call: TRBJ1-1; clone_size: .; v_call: TRBV18; cdr3_aa: CASSPSRPIMNTEAFF; cdr3_nt: TGTGCCAGCTCACCAAGTCGGCCCATCATGAACACTGAAGCTTTCTTT
d_call: TRBD2; j_call: TRBJ2-1; clone_size: .; v_call: TRBV7-9; cdr3_aa: CASSLGSSGNEQFF; cdr3_nt: TGTGCCAGCAGCTTAGGTTCTAGCGGTAATGAGCAGTTCTTC
d_call: .; j_call: TRBJ1-2; clone_size: .; v_call: TRBV6-1; cdr3_aa: CASTRANYGYTF; cdr3_nt: TGTGCCAGCACCAGGGCTAACTATGGCTACACCTTC
d_call: .; j_call: TRBJ2-4; clone_size: .; v_call: TRBV5-1; cdr3_aa: CASSPSRAKNIQYF; cdr3_nt: TGCGCCAGCAGTCCAAGCAGGGCCAAAAACATTCAGTACTTC
d_call: TRBD1; j_call: TRBJ1-6; clone_size: .; v_call: TRBV18; cdr3_aa: CASSPGQGNSPLHF; cdr3_nt: TGTGCCAGCTCACCGGGACAGGGGAATTCACCCCTCCACTTT
d_call: .; j_call: TRBJ2-4; clone_size: few; v_call: TRBV30; cdr3_aa: CAWRGGAVAKNIQYF; cdr3_nt: TGTGCCTGGAGGGGGGGGGCCGTGGCCAAAAACATTCAGTACTTC
d_call: TRBD2; j_call: TRBJ2-5; clone_size: once; v_call: TRBV5-1; cdr3_aa: CSSTSGTGQETQYF; cdr3_nt: TGCTCGTCGACTAGCGGGACAGGCCAAGAGACCCAGTACTTC
d_call: TRBD1; j_call: TRBJ1-3; clone_size: .; v_call: TRBV5-1; cdr3_aa: CASSSGQGAGGNTIYF; cdr3_nt: TGCGCCAGCAGCTCAGGACAGGGGGCCGGCGGAAACACCATATATTTT
d_call: .; j_call: TRBJ1-2; clone_size: .; v_call: TRBV7-2; cdr3_aa: CASSPFAPREDYGYTF; cdr3_nt: TGTGCCAGCAGCCCATTCGCGCCACGGGAGGACTATGGCTACACCTTC
d_call: TRBD1; j_call: TRBJ1-4; clone_size: once; v_call: TRBV11-3; cdr3_aa: CASSLGDRVNEKLFF; cdr3_nt: TGTGCCAGCAGCTTAGGTGACAGGGTTAATGAAAAACTGTTTTTT
d_call: .; j_call: TRBJ2-2; clone_size: .; v_call: TRBV7-3; cdr3_aa: CASKPDVRTAGELFF; cdr3_nt: TGTGCCAGCAAACCGGACGTCCGCACGGCCGGGGAGCTGTTTTTT
d_call: .; j_call: TRBJ2-5; clone_size: .; v_call: TRBV11-3; cdr3_aa: CASSPSAGVETQYF; cdr3_nt: TGTGCCAGCAGCCCCTCGGCAGGGGTGGAGACCCAGTACTTC
d_call: .; j_call: TRBJ1-1; clone_size: .; v_call: TRBV6-5; cdr3_aa: CASSSDRRNTEAFF; cdr3_nt: TGTGCCAGCAGTTCAGACAGGAGGAACACTGAAGCTTTCTTT
d_call: TRBD1; j_call: TRBJ1-4; clone_size: .; v_call: TRBV6-4; cdr3_aa: CASSGRDRVETNEKLFF; cdr3_nt: TGTGCCAGCAGTGGGCGGGACAGGGTGGAAACTAATGAAAAACTGTTTTTT
d_call: .; j_call: TRBJ1-1; clone_size: .; v_call: TRBV5-5; cdr3_aa: CASSQTWGNTEAFF; cdr3_nt: TGTGCCAGCAGCCAGACCTGGGGGAACACTGAAGCTTTCTTT
d_call: .; j_call: TRBJ1-5; clone_size: .; v_call: TRBV6-5; cdr3_aa: CASTFGASQPQHF; cdr3_nt: TGTGCCAGCACTTTTGGGGCGAGTCAGCCCCAGCATTTT
d_call: TRBD1; j_call: TRBJ1-2; clone_size: .; v_call: TRBV18; cdr3_aa: CASSPRTGLNYGYTF; cdr3_nt: TGTGCCAGCTCCCCTAGGACAGGGCTTAACTATGGCTACACCTTC
d_call: .; j_call: TRBJ2-4; clone_size: few; v_call: TRBV9; cdr3_aa: CASSGTLNIQYF; cdr3_nt: TGTGCCAGCAGTGGGACATTAAACATTCAGTACTTC
d_call: TRBD1; j_call: TRBJ2-2; clone_size: .; v_call: TRBV11-3; cdr3_aa: CASSPGGAEITGELFF; cdr3_nt: TGTGCCAGCAGCCCAGGGGGCGCAGAAATCACCGGGGAGCTGTTTTTT
d_call: .; j_call: TRBJ2-3; clone_size: once; v_call: TRBV2; cdr3_aa: CASSDKSSTDTQYF; cdr3_nt: TGTGCCAGCAGTGACAAGTCTAGCACAGATACGCAGTATTTT
d_call: .; j_call: TRBJ2-3; clone_size: .; v_call: TRBV14; cdr3_aa: CASSEGFHPSTDTQYF; cdr3_nt: TGTGCCAGCAGCGAAGGGTTCCATCCTAGCACAGATACGCAGTATTTT
d_call: TRBD1; j_call: TRBJ2-2; clone_size: once; v_call: TRBV11-3; cdr3_aa: CASSITGQGSSGELFF; cdr3_nt: TGTGCCAGCAGCATAACGGGACAGGGTAGTTCCGGGGAGCTGTTTTTT
d_call: .; j_call: TRBJ1-5; clone_size: .; v_call: TRBV30; cdr3_aa: CAWSAGARNQPQHF; cdr3_nt: TGTGCCTGGAGTGCAGGGGCGAGAAATCAGCCCCAGCATTTT
d_call: TRBD1; j_call: TRBJ1-1; clone_size: .; v_call: TRBV5-1; cdr3_aa: CASSLGGGSTEAFF; cdr3_nt: TGCGCCAGCAGCCTAGGGGGCGGGAGCACTGAAGCTTTCTTT
d_call: .; j_call: TRBJ1-2; clone_size: .; v_call: TRBV6-5; cdr3_aa: CASTGGYGYTF; cdr3_nt: TGTGCCAGCACCGGGGGCTATGGCTACACCTTC
d_call: .; j_call: TRBJ2-3; clone_size: once; v_call: TRBV9; cdr3_aa: CASSRTGPLARSTDTQYF; cdr3_nt: TGTGCCAGCAGCCGGACCGGGCCCCTCGCGAGGAGCACAGATACGCAGTATTTT
d_call: TRBD1; j_call: TRBJ1-2; clone_size: .; v_call: TRBV4-1; cdr3_aa: CASSTTGTGIGYTF; cdr3_nt: TGCGCCAGCAGCACAACCGGGACAGGGATCGGCTACACCTTC
d_call: .; j_call: TRBJ1-3; clone_size: .; v_call: TRBV5-6; cdr3_aa: CASSLLGPGGSGNTIYF; cdr3_nt: TGTGCCAGCAGCTTGTTAGGGCCGGGCGGCTCTGGAAACACCATATATTTT
d_call: .; j_call: TRBJ2-3; clone_size: .; v_call: TRBV7-3; cdr3_aa: CASSPTVKDTQYF; cdr3_nt: TGTGCCAGCAGCCCGACTGTTAAGGATACGCAGTATTTT
d_call: TRBD1; j_call: TRBJ1-4; clone_size: .; v_call: TRBV4-1; cdr3_aa: CASSQEGTGEKLFF; cdr3_nt: TGCGCCAGCAGCCAAGAAGGGACAGGGGAAAAACTGTTTTTT